Sequencing of this TCR beta chain was carried out in a study of T cell responses to AZD1222 COVID-19 vaccine. The study pooled second doses at about 4 or about 12 weeks. Study outcomes and limitations: Among the donors, most were white British and more were female, and clonal diversity was possibly underestimated. Repertoire collection took place solely once the T cell response had peaked. Along spike, vaccine-associated CD4 TCRs were found throughout, with dominance at 160-218 and 743-854.

Method: immunoSEQ multiplex PCR; TCRdb's copy keeps in-frame clones and lacks some. Of roughly 100,000 clones in the sample, approximately 89% were seen once. The germline V gene has CDR1 SEHNR and CDR2 FQNEAQ (reference sequence). The V end lost 3 bases, the J end lost 5 bases, and 10 bases lay between the germline ends. CDR3 length: 13 residues. On this clone itself: Its antigen is not identified.

The chain combines TRBV7-9 with TRBJ1-2; D is unclear. This receptor was taken from an adult who received the AZD1222 COVID-19 vaccine. The sample consisted of peripheral blood, taken 28 days after the second AZD1222 dose. CDR3 coding DNA: TGTGCCAGCAGCTTCCCTGGCCAGTATGGCTACACCTTC. Translating gives CASSFPGQYGYTF.